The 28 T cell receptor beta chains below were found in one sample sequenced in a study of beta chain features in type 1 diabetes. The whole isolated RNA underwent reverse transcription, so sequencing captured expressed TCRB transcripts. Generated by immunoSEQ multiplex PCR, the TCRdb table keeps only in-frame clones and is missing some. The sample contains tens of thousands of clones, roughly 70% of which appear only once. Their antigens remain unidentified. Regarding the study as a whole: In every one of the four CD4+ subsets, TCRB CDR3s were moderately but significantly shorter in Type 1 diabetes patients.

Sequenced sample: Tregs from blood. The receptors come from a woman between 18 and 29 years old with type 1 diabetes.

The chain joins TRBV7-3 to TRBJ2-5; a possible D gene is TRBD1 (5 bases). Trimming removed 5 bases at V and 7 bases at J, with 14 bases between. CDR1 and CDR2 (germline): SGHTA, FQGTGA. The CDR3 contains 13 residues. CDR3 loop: CASSQGPAGTQYF. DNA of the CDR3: TGTGCCAGCAGCCAGGGTCCCGCCGGGACCCAGTACTTC.

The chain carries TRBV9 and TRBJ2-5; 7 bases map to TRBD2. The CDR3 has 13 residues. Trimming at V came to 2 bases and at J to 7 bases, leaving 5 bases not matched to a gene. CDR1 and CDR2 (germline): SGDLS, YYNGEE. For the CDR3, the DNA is TGTGCCAGCAGCGTGGGGGGGACTATGACCCAGTACTTC. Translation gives CASSVGGTMTQYF.

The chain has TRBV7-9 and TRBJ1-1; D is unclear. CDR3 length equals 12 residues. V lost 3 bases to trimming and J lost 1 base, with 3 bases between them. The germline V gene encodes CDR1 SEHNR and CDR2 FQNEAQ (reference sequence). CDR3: CASSFQNTEAFF. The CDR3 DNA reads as TGTGCCAGCAGCTTTCAGAACACTGAAGCTTTCTTT.

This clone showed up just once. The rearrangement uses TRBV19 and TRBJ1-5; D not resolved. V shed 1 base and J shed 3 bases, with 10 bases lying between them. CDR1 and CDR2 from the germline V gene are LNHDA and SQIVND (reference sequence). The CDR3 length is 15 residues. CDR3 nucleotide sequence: TGTGCCAGTAGTATAGTCGAGAGGTACAATCAGCCCCAGCATTTT. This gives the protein CASSIVERYNQPQHF.

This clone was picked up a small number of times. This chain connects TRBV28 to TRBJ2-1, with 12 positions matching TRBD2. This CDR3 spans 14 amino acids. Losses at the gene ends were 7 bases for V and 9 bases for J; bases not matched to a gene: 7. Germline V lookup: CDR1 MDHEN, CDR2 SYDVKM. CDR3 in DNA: TGTGCCAGCAATTCCGGACTAGCGGGGCGTGAGCAGTTCTTC. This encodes CASNSGLAGREQFF.

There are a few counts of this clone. The DNA for the CDR3 is TGTGCCAGCAGAGGGGCCCAGACCCAGTACTTC. This codes for CASRGAQTQYF. The chain employs TRBV28 and TRBJ2-5; D perhaps matches TRBD1 (5 bases). Trimming removed 6 bases from V and 6 bases from J, with 8 bases in between. Per germline, CDR1 MDHEN and CDR2 SYDVKM. The CDR3 sequence is 11 residues long.

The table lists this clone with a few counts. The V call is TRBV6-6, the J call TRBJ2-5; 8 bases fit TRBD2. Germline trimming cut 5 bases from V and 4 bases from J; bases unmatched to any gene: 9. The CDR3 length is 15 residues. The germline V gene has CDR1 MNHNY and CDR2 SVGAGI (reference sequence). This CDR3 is CASSGAGVGRETQYF. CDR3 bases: TGTGCCAGCAGTGGAGCGGGAGTGGGGCGAGAGACCCAGTACTTC.

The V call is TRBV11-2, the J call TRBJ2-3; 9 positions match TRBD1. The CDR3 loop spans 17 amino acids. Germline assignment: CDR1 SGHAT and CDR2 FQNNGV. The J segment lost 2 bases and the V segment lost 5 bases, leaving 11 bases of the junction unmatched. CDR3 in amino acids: CASSPRTGATHTDTQYF. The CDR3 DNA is TGTGCCAGCAGCCCTCGGACAGGGGCCACTCACACAGATACGCAGTATTTT. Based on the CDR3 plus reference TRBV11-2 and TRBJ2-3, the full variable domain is EAGVAQSPRYKIIEKRQSVAFWCNPISGHATLYWYQQILGQGPKLLIQFQNNGVVDDSQLPKDRFSAERLKGVDSTLKIQPAKLEDSAVYLCASSPRTGATHTDTQYFGPGTRLTVL.

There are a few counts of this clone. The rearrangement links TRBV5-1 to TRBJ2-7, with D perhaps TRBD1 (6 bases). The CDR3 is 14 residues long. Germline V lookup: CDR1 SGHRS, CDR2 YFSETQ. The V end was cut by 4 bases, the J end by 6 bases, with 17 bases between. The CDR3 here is CASSPQTGQGEQYF. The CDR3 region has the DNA TGCGCCAGCAGCCCGCAAACAGGGCAAGGCGAGCAGTACTTC.

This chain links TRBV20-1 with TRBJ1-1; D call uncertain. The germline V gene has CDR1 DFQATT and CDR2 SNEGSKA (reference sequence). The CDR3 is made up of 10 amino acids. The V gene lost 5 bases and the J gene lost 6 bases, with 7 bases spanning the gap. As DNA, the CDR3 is TGCAGTGCTTCCCAGGCTGAAGCTTTCTTT. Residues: CSASQAEAFF.

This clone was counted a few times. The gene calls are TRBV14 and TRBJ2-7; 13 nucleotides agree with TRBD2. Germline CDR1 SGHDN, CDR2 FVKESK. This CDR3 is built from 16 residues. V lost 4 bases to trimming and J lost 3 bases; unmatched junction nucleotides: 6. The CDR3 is CASSRGLAGALYEQYF. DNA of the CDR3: TGTGCCAGCAGCCGCGGACTAGCGGGGGCTCTCTACGAGCAGTACTTC. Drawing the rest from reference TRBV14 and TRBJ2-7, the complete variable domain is EAGVTQFPSHSVIEKGQTVTLRCDPISGHDNLYWYRRVMGKEIKFLLHFVKESKQDESGMPNNRFLAERTGGTYSTLKVQPAELEDSGVYFCASSRGLAGALYEQYFGPGTRLTVT.

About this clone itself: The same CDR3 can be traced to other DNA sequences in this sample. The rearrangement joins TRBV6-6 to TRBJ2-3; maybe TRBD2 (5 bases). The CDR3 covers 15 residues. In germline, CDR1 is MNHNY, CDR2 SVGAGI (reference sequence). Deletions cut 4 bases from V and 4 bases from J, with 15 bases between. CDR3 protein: CASSSDSLGADTQYF. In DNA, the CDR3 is TGTGCCAGCAGTTCTGACTCGTTGGGAGCAGATACGCAGTATTTT.

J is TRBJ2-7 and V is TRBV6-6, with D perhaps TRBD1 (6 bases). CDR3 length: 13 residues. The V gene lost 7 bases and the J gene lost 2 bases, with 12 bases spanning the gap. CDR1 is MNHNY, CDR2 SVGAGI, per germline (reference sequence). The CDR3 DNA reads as TGTGCCAGCACCCAGGACAGCCCCTACGAGCAGTACTTC. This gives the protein CASTQDSPYEQYF.

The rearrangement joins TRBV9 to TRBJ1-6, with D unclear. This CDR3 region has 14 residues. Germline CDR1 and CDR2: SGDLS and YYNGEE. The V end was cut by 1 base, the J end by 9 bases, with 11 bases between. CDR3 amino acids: CASSVRRYGSPLHF. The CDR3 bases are TGTGCCAGCAGCGTAAGGAGGTATGGTTCACCCCTCCACTTT.

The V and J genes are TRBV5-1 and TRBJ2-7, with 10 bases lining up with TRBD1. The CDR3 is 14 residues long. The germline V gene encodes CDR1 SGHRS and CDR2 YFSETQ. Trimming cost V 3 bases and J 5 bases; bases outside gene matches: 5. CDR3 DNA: TGCGCCAGCAGCTACGGACAGGGGGGGAACGAGCAGTACTTC. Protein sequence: CASSYGQGGNEQYF.

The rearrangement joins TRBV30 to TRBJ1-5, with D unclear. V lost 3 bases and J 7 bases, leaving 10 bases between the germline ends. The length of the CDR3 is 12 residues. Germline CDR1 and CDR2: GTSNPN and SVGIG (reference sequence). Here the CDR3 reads CAWRGSGQPQHF. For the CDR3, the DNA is TGTGCCTGGAGAGGGAGTGGGCAGCCCCAGCATTTT.

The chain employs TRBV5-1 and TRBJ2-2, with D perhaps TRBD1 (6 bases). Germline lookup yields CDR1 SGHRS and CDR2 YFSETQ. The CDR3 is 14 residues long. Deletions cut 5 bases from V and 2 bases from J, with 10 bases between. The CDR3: CASRGGFNTGELFF. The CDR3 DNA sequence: TGCGCCAGCAGAGGGGGATTTAACACCGGGGAGCTGTTTTTT.

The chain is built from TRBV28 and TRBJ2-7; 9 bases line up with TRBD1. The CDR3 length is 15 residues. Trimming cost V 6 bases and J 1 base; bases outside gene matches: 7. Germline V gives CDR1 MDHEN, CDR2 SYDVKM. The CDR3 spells CASSSPGQGSYEQYF. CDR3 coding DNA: TGTGCCAGCAGCTCCCCGGGACAGGGATCCTACGAGCAGTACTTC.

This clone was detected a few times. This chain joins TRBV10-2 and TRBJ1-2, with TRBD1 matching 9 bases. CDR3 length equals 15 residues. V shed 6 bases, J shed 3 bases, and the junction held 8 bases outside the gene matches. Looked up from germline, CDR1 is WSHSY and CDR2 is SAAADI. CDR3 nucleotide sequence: TGCGCCAGCAGCAAACAGGGGGCTTATGACTATGGCTACACCTTC. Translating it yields CASSKQGAYDYGYTF.

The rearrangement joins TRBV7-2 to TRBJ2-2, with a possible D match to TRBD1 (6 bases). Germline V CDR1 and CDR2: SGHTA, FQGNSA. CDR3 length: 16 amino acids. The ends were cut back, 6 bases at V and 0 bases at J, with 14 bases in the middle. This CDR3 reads CASSPQGLPNTGELFF. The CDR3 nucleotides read TGTGCCAGCAGTCCACAGGGCCTACCGAACACCGGGGAGCTGTTTTTT.

The CDR3 loop reads CASMGGNSYEQYF. The CDR3 DNA reads TGTGCCAGCATGGGGGGAAACTCCTACGAGCAGTACTTC. J is TRBJ2-7 and V is TRBV6-1, with TRBD2 as a possible D gene (6 bases). Germline loops: CDR1 MNHNS, CDR2 SASEGT. Trimming stripped 7 bases from V and 0 bases from J, with 10 bases between. The CDR3 is 13 residues long.

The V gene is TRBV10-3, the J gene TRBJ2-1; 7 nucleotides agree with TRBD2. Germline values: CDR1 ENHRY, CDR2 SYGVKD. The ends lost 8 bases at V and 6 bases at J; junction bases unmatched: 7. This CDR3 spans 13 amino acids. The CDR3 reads CAISRGEGNEQFF. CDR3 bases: TGTGCCATCTCACGAGGGGAGGGCAATGAGCAGTTCTTC.

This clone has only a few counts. CDR3 loop: CASSSEVGPSSYNEQFF. DNA for the CDR3: TGCGCCAGCAGCTCGGAGGTTGGCCCCAGCTCCTACAATGAGCAGTTCTTC. The chain combines TRBV5-1 with TRBJ2-1; TRBD2 might be the D (5 bases). Germline loops: CDR1 SGHRS, CDR2 YFSETQ. V was cut by 3 bases and J by 0 bases, with 16 bases left in between. This CDR3 is built from 17 residues.

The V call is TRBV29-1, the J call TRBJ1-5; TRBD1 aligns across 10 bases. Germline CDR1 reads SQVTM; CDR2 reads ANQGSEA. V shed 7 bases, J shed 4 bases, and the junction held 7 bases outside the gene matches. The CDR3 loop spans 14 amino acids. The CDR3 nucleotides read TGCAGCGCTGTAGGACAGGGGGGGAATCAGCCCCAGCATTTT. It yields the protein CSAVGQGGNQPQHF.

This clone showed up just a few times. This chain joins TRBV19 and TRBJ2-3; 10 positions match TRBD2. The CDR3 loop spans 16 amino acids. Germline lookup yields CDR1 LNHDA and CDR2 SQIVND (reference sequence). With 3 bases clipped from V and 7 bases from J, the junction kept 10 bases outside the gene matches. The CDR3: CASSIGFGLAVNTQYF. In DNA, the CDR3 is TGTGCCAGTAGTATTGGTTTCGGACTAGCGGTGAATACGCAGTATTTT.

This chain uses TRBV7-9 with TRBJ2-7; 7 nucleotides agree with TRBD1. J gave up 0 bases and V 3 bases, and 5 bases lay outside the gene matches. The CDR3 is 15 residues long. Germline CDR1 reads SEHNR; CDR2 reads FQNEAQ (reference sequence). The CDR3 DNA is TGTGCCAGCAGCTTGTTACAGGGGCCCTCCTACGAGCAGTACTTC. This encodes CASSLLQGPSYEQYF.

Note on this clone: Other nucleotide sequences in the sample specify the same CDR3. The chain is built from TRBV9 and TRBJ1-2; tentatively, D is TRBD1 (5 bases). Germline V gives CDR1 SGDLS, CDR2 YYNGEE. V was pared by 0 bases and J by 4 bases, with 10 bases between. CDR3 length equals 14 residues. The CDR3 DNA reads TGTGCCAGCAGCGTAGAGGGGCGCGGCTATGGCTACACCTTC. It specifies CASSVEGRGYGYTF.

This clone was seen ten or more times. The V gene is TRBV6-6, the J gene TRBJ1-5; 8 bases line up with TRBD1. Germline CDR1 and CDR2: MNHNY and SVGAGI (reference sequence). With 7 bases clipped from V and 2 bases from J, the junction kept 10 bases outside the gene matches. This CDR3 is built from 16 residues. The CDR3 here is CASIRQGAKGNQPQHF. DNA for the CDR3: TGTGCCAGCATTCGGCAGGGGGCTAAGGGCAATCAGCCCCAGCATTTT.